This TCR beta chain was obtained from a study of blood T cell repertoires in COVID-19. Study summary: The United States, Italy and Spain supplied acute and convalescent COVID-19 samples. The analysed material was cDNA or gDNA that came from T cells, B-cell-depleted T cells, or PBMCs.

As originally analysed: From reference gene primer amplification, estimates of nucleated cell counts were derived. Libraries were prepared by immunoSEQ multiplex PCR; TCRdb keeps only in-frame clonotypes and omits some of them. D and trimming were read from the DNA, whereas the V and J calls and clone size are those reported in that table. In the table there are nearly 40,000 clones, 80% of which are singletons. Germline CDR1 and CDR2: MNHEY and SVGAGI. Losses at the gene ends were 0 bases for V and 2 bases for J; bases not matched to a gene: 2. This CDR3 region has 15 residues. The material sequenced was peripheral blood. J is TRBJ2-7 and V is TRBV6-5, with 9 bases identical to TRBD1. The receptor comes from an elderly man with active or convalescent COVID-19. CDR3 residues: CASSYSGQGTYEQYF. As DNA, the CDR3 is TGTGCCAGCAGTTACTCGGGACAGGGCACCTACGAGCAGTACTTC.